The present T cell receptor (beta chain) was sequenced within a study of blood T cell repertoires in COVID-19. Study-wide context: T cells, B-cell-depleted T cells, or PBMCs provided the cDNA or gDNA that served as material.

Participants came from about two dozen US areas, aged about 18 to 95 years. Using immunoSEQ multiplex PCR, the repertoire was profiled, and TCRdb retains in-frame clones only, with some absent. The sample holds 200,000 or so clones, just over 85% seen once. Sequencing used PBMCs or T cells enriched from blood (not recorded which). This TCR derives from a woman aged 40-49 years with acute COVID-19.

Here the CDR3 reads CASRAGSGELFF. Here the CDR3 DNA reads TGTGCCAGCCGGGCAGGGTCCGGGGAGCTGTTTTTT. The rearrangement joins TRBV19 to TRBJ2-2, with a weak D call TRBD1 (5 bases). Trimming cost V 9 bases and J 6 bases, with 11 bases left between them. The CDR3 covers 12 residues. Germline CDR1 LNHDA, CDR2 SQIVND (reference sequence).